A selection of T cell receptor beta chains follows, all from one sample in a study of radiation and T cells in renal cell carcinoma. Method: immunoSEQ multiplex PCR; TCRdb's copy keeps in-frame clones and lacks some. The sample yields 95,000 to 150,000 clones, 82% seen once. Sequencing was performed on blood, taken from a patient whose treatment included radiotherapy and nephrectomy. The receptors stem from an older woman with renal cell carcinoma. CDR3s include the opening cysteine and the closing phenylalanine or tryptophan. D genes are given only for firm matches. Size is stated for part of the rows, as once, few or many counts, or as a class when the clone is expanded.

clone size,J gene,D gene,V gene,CDR3 protein,CDR3 DNA
many,TRBJ1-6,TRBD1,TRBV18,CASSPPLGGDRLNSPLHF,TGTGCCAGCTCACCACCGCTGGGGGGGGACAGGCTAAATTCACCCCTCCACTTT
.,TRBJ2-5,TRBD2,TRBV7-2,CASSLSSGQETQYF,TGTGCCAGCAGCCTCTCTAGCGGTCAAGAGACCCAGTACTTC
.,TRBJ2-7,.,TRBV5-4,CASSRSDRLLGEQYF,TGTGCCAGCAGCCGATCGGACAGACTACTCGGCGAGCAGTACTTC
.,TRBJ1-1,TRBD1,TRBV16,CASSQSGRGLTEAFF,TGTGCCAGCAGCCAATCGGGGAGGGGGCTCACTGAAGCTTTCTTT
.,TRBJ1-6,.,TRBV6-5,CASSYLSGSPLHF,TGTGCCAGCAGTTACCTCAGTGGCTCACCCCTCCACTTT
.,TRBJ2-1,TRBD1,TRBV28,CASSSDRVYEQFF,TGTGCCAGCAGTTCCGACAGGGTTTATGAGCAGTTCTTC
.,TRBJ1-2,.,TRBV6-5,CASSYSPGGGYGYTF,TGTGCCAGCAGTTACTCCCCCGGGGGCGGATATGGCTACACCTTC
.,TRBJ2-5,.,TRBV6-6,CASTYPGSQETQYF,TGTGCCAGCACCTACCCGGGAAGCCAAGAGACCCAGTACTTC
.,TRBJ1-3,.,TRBV5-1,CASSPSWGDVEPSPIYF,TGCGCCAGCAGCCCATCGTGGGGGGACGTAGAACCCTCCCCCATATATTTT
few,TRBJ1-2,TRBD1,TRBV5-4,CASSSTGTGDNGYTF,TGTGCCAGCAGCTCAACCGGGACAGGGGATAATGGCTACACCTTC
few,TRBJ1-1,.,TRBV6-5,CASSSHLLNTEAFF,TGTGCCAGCAGTTCCCACCTACTAAACACTGAAGCTTTCTTT
.,TRBJ1-1,.,TRBV29-1,CSVEERMNTEAFF,TGCAGCGTTGAGGAGAGAATGAACACTGAAGCTTTCTTT
.,TRBJ2-5,.,TRBV14,CASSQAGVQETQYF,TGTGCCAGCAGCCAAGCAGGGGTCCAAGAGACCCAGTACTTC
once,TRBJ1-4,TRBD1,TRBV5-4,CASSSAGTADEKLFF,TGTGCCAGCAGCTCCGCCGGGACAGCAGATGAAAAACTGTTTTTT
.,TRBJ2-4,.,TRBV6-1,CASSGPRTEKNIQYF,TGTGCCAGCAGTGGCCCTAGGACAGAGAAAAACATTCAGTACTTC
.,TRBJ2-7,.,TRBV6-6,CASSNFRGAYYEQYF,TGTGCCAGCAGTAACTTCAGGGGCGCCTACTACGAGCAGTACTTC
.,TRBJ1-1,.,TRBV6-5,CASTQGGDTEAFF,TGTGCCAGCACCCAAGGAGGGGACACTGAAGCTTTCTTT
.,TRBJ1-6,.,TRBV28,CASSLGRGSPLHF,TGTGCCAGCAGTTTGGGCAGGGGTTCACCCCTCCACTTT
.,TRBJ1-1,.,TRBV7-3,CASSAGTWGTEAFF,TGTGCCAGCAGCGCCGGGACATGGGGTACTGAAGCTTTCTTT
once,TRBJ2-1,.,TRBV5-5,CASSPGASSYNEQFF,TGTGCCAGCAGCCCGGGCGCGTCCTCCTACAATGAGCAGTTCTTC
few,TRBJ1-4,.,TRBV2,CASSSSGTRGEKLFF,TGTGCCAGCTCCTCTTCGGGTACCAGGGGAGAAAAACTGTTTTTT
.,TRBJ2-3,TRBD2,TRBV6-4,CASSDRASGRSTQYF,TGTGCCAGCAGTGACCGGGCTAGCGGGAGGTCTACGCAGTATTTT
.,TRBJ1-1,.,TRBV6-1,CASTPSGSNTEAFF,TGTGCCAGCACCCCTTCCGGGTCGAACACTGAAGCTTTCTTT
.,TRBJ1-1,.,TRBV5-5,CASSPGSGRMNTEAFF,TGTGCCAGCAGCCCCGGGAGCGGTCGCATGAACACTGAAGCTTTCTTT
.,TRBJ1-2,.,TRBV27,CASSLYGRPNYGYTF,TGTGCCAGCAGTTTATACGGCAGACCTAACTATGGCTACACCTTC
.,TRBJ2-1,.,TRBV6-6,CASSYSNEQFF,TGTGCCAGCAGTTACTCCAATGAGCAGTTCTTC
.,TRBJ1-1,.,TRBV10-1,CASSESPGNTEAFF,TGCGCCAGCAGTGAGTCCCCAGGGAACACTGAAGCTTTCTTT
.,TRBJ1-3,.,TRBV6-1,CATGGSHSGNTIYF,TGTGCCACCGGGGGGAGTCACTCTGGAAACACCATATATTTT
.,TRBJ1-5,TRBD1,TRBV29-1,CSVDGQGSANQPQHF,TGCAGCGTTGATGGACAGGGCAGCGCCAATCAGCCCCAGCATTTT
.,TRBJ2-1,.,TRBV7-9,CASSSDGLYEQFF,TGTGCCAGCAGCTCGGACGGACTCTATGAGCAGTTCTTC
.,TRBJ2-7,TRBD2,TRBV7-2,CASSLEGTSGIYEQYF,TGTGCCAGCAGCTTAGAGGGGACTAGCGGGATCTACGAGCAGTACTTC
.,TRBJ1-2,.,TRBV6-1,CASSVTGWDGYTF,TGTGCCAGCAGTGTCACAGGGTGGGATGGCTACACCTTC
.,TRBJ2-1,TRBD1,TRBV7-9,CASSSGQGLWNEQFF,TGTGCCAGCAGCTCGGGACAGGGGTTGTGGAATGAGCAGTTCTTC
.,TRBJ2-2,.,TRBV10-3,CAISDRDSTGELFF,TGTGCCATCAGTGACCGGGACTCCACCGGGGAGCTGTTTTTT
.,TRBJ2-5,.,TRBV7-2,CASSYLSGTPTETQYF,TGTGCCAGCAGCTACTTATCCGGGACCCCCACGGAGACCCAGTACTTC
.,TRBJ2-1,.,TRBV6-5,CASSRDRHLNNEQFF,TGTGCCAGCAGTCGAGACAGACACCTTAACAATGAGCAGTTCTTC
.,TRBJ1-5,.,TRBV18,CASSPIAGGEQPQHF,TGTGCCAGCTCACCAATTGCCGGGGGGGAACAGCCCCAGCATTTT
once,TRBJ2-1,.,TRBV5-1,CASSLAGSSYNEQFF,TGCGCCAGCAGCTTGGCCGGCAGCTCCTACAATGAGCAGTTCTTC
.,TRBJ1-5,.,TRBV28,CASSLQQNQPQHF,TGTGCCAGCAGTTTGCAGCAGAATCAGCCCCAGCATTTT
.,TRBJ2-2,TRBD2,TRBV25-1,CASSRTSGIFQAGELFF,TGTGCCAGCAGTCGGACTAGCGGGATCTTCCAGGCCGGGGAGCTGTTTTTT
.,TRBJ1-1,.,TRBV29-1,CSVAGWGTEAFF,TGCAGCGTTGCAGGGTGGGGCACTGAAGCTTTCTTT
.,TRBJ2-5,TRBD2,TRBV5-4,CASSSGGRETQYF,TGTGCCAGCAGCTCGGGCGGGAGGGAGACCCAGTACTTC
.,TRBJ1-4,.,TRBV20-1,CSATDGEKLFF,TGCAGTGCTACGGACGGTGAAAAACTGTTTTTT
.,TRBJ1-1,TRBD1,TRBV6-6,CASRLGGSNTEAFF,TGTGCCAGCAGACTAGGGGGCTCTAACACTGAAGCTTTCTTT
.,TRBJ2-1,.,TRBV2,CASTPRGVLPNEQFF,TGTGCCAGCACCCCGAGGGGGGTCTTACCAAATGAGCAGTTCTTC
.,TRBJ1-2,.,TRBV18,CASSPGDYGYTF,TGTGCCAGCTCACCCGGGGACTATGGCTACACCTTC
.,TRBJ1-6,.,TRBV5-4,CASSSVGGSYNSPLHF,TGTGCCAGCAGCTCTGTTGGCGGGTCCTATAATTCACCCCTCCACTTT
few,TRBJ2-7,.,TRBV7-9,CASSFNRVLYEQYF,TGTGCCAGCAGCTTTAACAGGGTACTCTACGAGCAGTACTTC
.,TRBJ2-6,.,TRBV11-2,CASSSKRVSGANVLTF,TGTGCCAGCAGCTCCAAGCGGGTCTCTGGGGCCAACGTCCTGACTTTC
.,TRBJ2-3,.,TRBV27,CASSLVASSSTDTQYF,TGTGCCAGCAGTTTAGTGGCAAGCTCTAGCACAGATACGCAGTATTTT
.,TRBJ2-7,TRBD1,TRBV19,CASSLMPRQGSYEQYF,TGTGCCAGTAGCCTCATGCCCCGACAGGGATCGTACGAGCAGTACTTC
.,TRBJ1-2,.,TRBV9,CASSDGNFIGYTF,TGTGCCAGCAGCGACGGGAACTTTATTGGCTACACCTTC
.,TRBJ1-2,.,TRBV28,CAAIEGRGGYTF,TGTGCCGCAATAGAGGGACGGGGGGGCTACACCTTC
.,TRBJ1-1,.,TRBV6-5,CASSDLRENTEAFF,TGTGCCAGCAGTGACCTACGGGAGAACACTGAAGCTTTCTTT
.,TRBJ1-1,.,TRBV18,CASSRRMNTEAFF,TGTGCCAGCTCTCGACGGATGAACACTGAAGCTTTCTTT
.,TRBJ1-5,.,TRBV11-2,CASSRGGYSNQPQHF,TGTGCCAGCAGCCGGGGAGGTTATAGCAATCAGCCCCAGCATTTT
.,TRBJ2-2,TRBD2,TRBV5-4,CASSLRTGGGLAGAPGELFF,TGTGCCAGCAGCTTGCGAACCGGCGGAGGACTAGCGGGAGCTCCCGGGGAGCTGTTTTTT
.,TRBJ2-7,TRBD1,TRBV7-9,CASSPGTDSEQYF,TGTGCCAGCAGCCCTGGGACAGACTCCGAGCAGTACTTC
.,TRBJ1-1,.,TRBV28,CASRLWGAEKEAFF,TGTGCCAGCAGGTTGTGGGGGGCGGAGAAAGAAGCTTTCTTT
.,TRBJ2-5,.,TRBV25-1,CASSVGLGVWGTQYF,TGTGCCAGCAGTGTCGGTTTGGGAGTCTGGGGGACCCAGTACTTC